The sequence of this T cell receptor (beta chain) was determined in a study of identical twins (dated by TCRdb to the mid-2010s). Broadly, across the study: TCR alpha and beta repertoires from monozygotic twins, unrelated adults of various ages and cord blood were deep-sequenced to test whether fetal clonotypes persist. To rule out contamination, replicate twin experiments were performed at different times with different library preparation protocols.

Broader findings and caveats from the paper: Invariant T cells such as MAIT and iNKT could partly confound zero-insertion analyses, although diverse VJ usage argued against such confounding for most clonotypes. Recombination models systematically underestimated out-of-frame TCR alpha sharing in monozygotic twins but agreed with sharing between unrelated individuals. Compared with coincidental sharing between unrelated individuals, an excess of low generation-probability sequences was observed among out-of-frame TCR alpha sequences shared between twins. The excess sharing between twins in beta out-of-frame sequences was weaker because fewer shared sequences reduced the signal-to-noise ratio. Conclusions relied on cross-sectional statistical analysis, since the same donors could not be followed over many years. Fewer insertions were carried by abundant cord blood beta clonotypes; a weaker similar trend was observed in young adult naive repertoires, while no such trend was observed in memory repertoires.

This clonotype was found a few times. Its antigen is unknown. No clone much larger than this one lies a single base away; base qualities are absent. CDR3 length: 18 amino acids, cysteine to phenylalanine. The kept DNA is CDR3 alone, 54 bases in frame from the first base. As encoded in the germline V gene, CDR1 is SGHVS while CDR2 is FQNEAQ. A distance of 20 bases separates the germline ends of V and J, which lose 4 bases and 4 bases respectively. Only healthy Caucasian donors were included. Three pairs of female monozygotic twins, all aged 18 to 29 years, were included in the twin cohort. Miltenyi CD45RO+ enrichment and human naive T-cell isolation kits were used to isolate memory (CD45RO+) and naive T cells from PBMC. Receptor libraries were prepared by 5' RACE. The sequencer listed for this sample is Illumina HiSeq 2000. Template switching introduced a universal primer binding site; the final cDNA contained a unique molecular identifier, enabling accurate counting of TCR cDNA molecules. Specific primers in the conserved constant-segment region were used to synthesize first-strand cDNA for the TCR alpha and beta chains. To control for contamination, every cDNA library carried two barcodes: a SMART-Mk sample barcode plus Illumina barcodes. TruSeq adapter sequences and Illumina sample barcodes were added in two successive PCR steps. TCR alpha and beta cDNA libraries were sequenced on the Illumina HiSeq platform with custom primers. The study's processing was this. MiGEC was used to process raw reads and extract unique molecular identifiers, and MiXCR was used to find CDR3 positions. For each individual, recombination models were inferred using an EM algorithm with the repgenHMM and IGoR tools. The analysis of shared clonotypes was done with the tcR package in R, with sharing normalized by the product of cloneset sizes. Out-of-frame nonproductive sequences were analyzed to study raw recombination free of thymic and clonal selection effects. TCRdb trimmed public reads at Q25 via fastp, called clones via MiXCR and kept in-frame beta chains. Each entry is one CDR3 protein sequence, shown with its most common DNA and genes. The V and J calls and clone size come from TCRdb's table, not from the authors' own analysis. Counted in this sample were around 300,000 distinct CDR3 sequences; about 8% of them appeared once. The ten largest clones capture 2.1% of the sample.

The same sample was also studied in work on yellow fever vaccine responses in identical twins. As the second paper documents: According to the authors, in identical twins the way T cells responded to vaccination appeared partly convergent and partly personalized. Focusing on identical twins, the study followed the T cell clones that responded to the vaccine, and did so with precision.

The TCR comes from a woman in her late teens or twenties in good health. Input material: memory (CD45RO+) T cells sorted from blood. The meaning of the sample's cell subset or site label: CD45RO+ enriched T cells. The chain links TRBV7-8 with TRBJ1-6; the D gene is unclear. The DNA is TGTGCCAGCAGCTCCGTTATCCGGGCCACAATTTATAATTCACCCCTCCACTTT. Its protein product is CASSSVIRATIYNSPLHF.